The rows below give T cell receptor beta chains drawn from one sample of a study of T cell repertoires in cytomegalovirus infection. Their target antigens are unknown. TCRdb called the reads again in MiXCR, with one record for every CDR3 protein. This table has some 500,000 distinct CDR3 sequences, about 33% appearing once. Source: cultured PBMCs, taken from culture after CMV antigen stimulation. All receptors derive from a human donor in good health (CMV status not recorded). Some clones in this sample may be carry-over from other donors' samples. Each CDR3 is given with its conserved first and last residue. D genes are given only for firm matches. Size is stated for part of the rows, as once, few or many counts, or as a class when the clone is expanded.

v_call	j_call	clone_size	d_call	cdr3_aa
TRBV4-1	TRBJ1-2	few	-	CASSQDQEDYGYTF
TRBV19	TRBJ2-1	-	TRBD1	CASSTLPSGTGVNEQFF
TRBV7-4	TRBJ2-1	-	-	CASSLLARSYNEQFF
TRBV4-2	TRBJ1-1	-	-	CASSQDPGVGVEAFF
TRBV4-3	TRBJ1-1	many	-	CASSQVGSGGEKAFF
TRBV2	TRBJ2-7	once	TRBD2	CASSERLPAGTGYEQYF
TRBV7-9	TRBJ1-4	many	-	CASLHTTNEKLFF
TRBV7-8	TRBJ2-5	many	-	CASSLAYREDQETQYF
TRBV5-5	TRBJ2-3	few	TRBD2	CASRGTSRSTDTQYF
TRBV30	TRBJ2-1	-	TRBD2	CAWTHGLAGEFYNEQFF
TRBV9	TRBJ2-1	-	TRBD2	CASSDSLAGPYNEQFF